This is a list of T cell receptor beta chains from one sample in a study of blood T cell repertoires in COVID-19. The assay was immunoSEQ multiplex PCR, and TCRdb's table has in-frame clones only and misses some. This table holds fewer than 110,000 clones, approximately 84% found once. The specimen was peripheral blood. These receptors all stem from a human donor in a cohort sampled during active COVID-19. The CDR3 runs from the conserved cysteine through the conserved F or W. The order of the fields is clone size, J gene, D gene, V gene, CDR3 protein, CDR3 DNA. The D gene is left open where the match is weak. Clone size is stated in some rows and not others, as once, few, many or a class when expanded.

>once|TRBJ2-6|NA|TRBV19
CASSIDARSGANVLTF
TGTGCCAGTAGTATAGATGCACGGTCCGGGGCCAACGTCCTGACTTTC
>few|TRBJ1-1|NA|TRBV5-4
CASSLGAVNTEAFF
TGTGCCAGCAGCTTGGGGGCCGTGAACACTGAAGCTTTCTTT
>few|TRBJ1-5|TRBD1|TRBV4-2
CASSQEIGTGSQPQHF
TGTGCCAGCAGCCAAGAAATCGGGACAGGGAGTCAGCCCCAGCATTTT
>NA|TRBJ1-1|NA|TRBV12-3/TRBV12-4
CASYGGGGTEAFF
TGTGCCAGCTACGGGGGCGGGGGTACTGAAGCTTTCTTT
>NA|TRBJ2-7|TRBD2|TRBV5-4
CASSSRLAGEYEQYF
TGTGCCAGCAGCTCAAGGCTAGCGGGGGAGTACGAGCAGTACTTC
>few|TRBJ1-4|NA|TRBV5-6
CASSLKGRADEKLFF
TGTGCCAGCAGCTTGAAGGGCAGGGCTGATGAAAAACTGTTTTTT
>NA|TRBJ2-3|TRBD1|TRBV6-4
CASSWTGTDTQYF
TGTGCCAGCAGTTGGACAGGGACTGATACGCAGTATTTT
>NA|TRBJ2-3|TRBD1|TRBV5-4
CASSWNRGRTDTQYF
TGTGCCAGCAGCTGGAACAGGGGGCGTACAGATACGCAGTATTTT
>NA|TRBJ1-2|NA|TRBV19
CASRGLLQRFYGYTF
TGTGCCAGTAGGGGTCTTCTACAGCGGTTCTATGGCTACACCTTC
>NA|TRBJ1-4|NA|TRBV7-8
CASSLVDKAGTNEKLFF
TGTGCCAGCAGCTTAGTCGATAAAGCAGGCACTAATGAAAAACTGTTTTTT
>NA|TRBJ1-2|TRBD1|TRBV5-6
CASSPPVQGARGGYTF
TGTGCCAGCAGCCCGCCCGTCCAGGGGGCGAGGGGTGGCTACACCTTC
>NA|TRBJ2-5|NA|TRBV28
CASREGQETQYF
TGTGCCAGCAGGGAGGGCCAAGAGACCCAGTACTTC
>NA|TRBJ1-4|TRBD1|TRBV6-5
CASSRTGIPNEKLFF
TGTGCCAGCAGCAGGACAGGGATCCCTAATGAAAAACTGTTTTTT
>NA|TRBJ2-5|NA|TRBV7-9
CASSGQLQETQYF
TGTGCCAGCAGCGGACAGTTACAAGAGACCCAGTACTTC
>NA|TRBJ2-3|TRBD2|TRBV4-1
CASTSGGTDTQYF
TGCGCCAGCACTAGCGGGGGCACAGATACGCAGTATTTT
>NA|TRBJ2-1|NA|TRBV6-5
CASRGANEQFF
TGTGCCAGCAGGGGCGCCAATGAGCAGTTCTTC
>NA|TRBJ2-3|TRBD2|TRBV11-2
CASSLTSGGGDTQYF
TGTGCCAGCAGCTTGACTAGCGGGGGAGGAGATACGCAGTATTTT
>once|TRBJ2-1|TRBD2|TRBV2
CASNEGLDLVEQFF
TGTGCCAGCAATGAGGGACTAGATCTGGTTGAGCAGTTCTTC
>NA|TRBJ1-5|NA|TRBV19
CASSIEAGFSNQPQHF
TGTGCCAGTAGTATAGAGGCCGGGTTTAGCAATCAGCCCCAGCATTTT
>NA|TRBJ2-5|TRBD2|TRBV30
CAWTPGTSGGANLETQYF
TGTGCCTGGACCCCGGGGACTAGCGGGGGGGCCAATTTAGAGACCCAGTACTTC
>once|TRBJ2-7|TRBD1|TRBV13
CASSREVRGQGAYEQYF
TGTGCCAGCAGCAGAGAAGTCCGTGGACAGGGGGCCTACGAGCAGTACTTC
>NA|TRBJ2-3|TRBD2|TRBV2
CASSESLAGSTDTQYF
TGTGCCAGCAGTGAATCGCTAGCGGGGAGTACAGATACGCAGTATTTT
>once|TRBJ1-1|NA|TRBV4-1
CASSQAGTQGLTEAFF
TGCGCCAGCAGCCAAGCGGGCACCCAGGGGCTTACTGAAGCTTTCTTT
>once|TRBJ1-3|NA|TRBV21-1
CARFRDRGLQVSGNTIYF
TGTGCCAGGTTCCGGGACAGGGGGCTTCAAGTGTCTGGAAACACCATATATTTT
>NA|TRBJ2-2|TRBD2|TRBV4-2
CASSQRAGGSTGELFF
TGTGCCAGCAGCCAAAGAGCGGGAGGCTCTACCGGGGAGCTGTTTTTT
>NA|TRBJ1-5|NA|TRBV6-5
CASSYSYGSNQPQHF
TGTGCCAGCAGTTACTCGTACGGGAGCAATCAGCCCCAGCATTTT
>NA|TRBJ2-1|TRBD2|TRBV20-1
CSASGTSGSYNEQFF
TGCAGTGCTAGTGGTACTAGCGGATCCTACAATGAGCAGTTCTTC
>NA|TRBJ1-1|NA|TRBV29-1
CSVGWVRGTEAFF
TGCAGCGTTGGCTGGGTGCGGGGCACTGAAGCTTTCTTT
>NA|TRBJ1-6|TRBD1|TRBV20-1
CSASGRPGTGGSAMGSPLHF
TGCAGTGCTAGTGGAAGACCCGGGACAGGGGGCTCGGCGATGGGTTCACCCCTCCACTTT
>NA|TRBJ2-7|TRBD2|TRBV9
CASSVSRGGGDEQYF
TGTGCCAGCAGCGTTAGCCGGGGGGGCGGCGACGAGCAGTACTTC
>NA|TRBJ1-4|NA|TRBV19
CASSPTAERSDFEKLFF
TGTGCCAGTAGCCCTACGGCTGAGAGGTCTGATTTCGAAAAACTGTTTTTT
>NA|TRBJ1-5|NA|TRBV28
CASSQVYQPQHF
TGTGCCAGCAGTCAGGTATATCAGCCCCAGCATTTT
>NA|TRBJ2-1|TRBD2|TRBV7-6
CASSLEAAGGNEQFF
TGTGCCAGCAGCTTAGAGGCAGCGGGAGGCAATGAGCAGTTCTTC
>NA|TRBJ1-2|NA|TRBV4-2
CASSQGGRVYGYTF
TGTGCCAGCAGCCAAGGGGGCAGGGTCTATGGCTACACCTTC
>NA|TRBJ2-7|NA|TRBV4-1
CASSLQGSNYEQYF
TGCGCCAGCAGCCTTCAGGGGTCGAACTACGAGCAGTACTTC
>few|TRBJ1-5|TRBD1|TRBV5-6
CASSYGTGKGQPQHF
TGTGCCAGCAGTTACGGGACAGGGAAGGGTCAGCCCCAGCATTTT
>NA|TRBJ1-1|NA|TRBV19
CASMISGRTEAFF
TGTGCCAGTATGATTAGTGGGAGAACTGAAGCTTTCTTT
>NA|TRBJ1-1|NA|TRBV4-1
CASSPQVNTEAFF
TGCGCCAGCAGCCCCCAGGTGAACACTGAAGCTTTCTTT
>NA|TRBJ2-2|NA|TRBV5-5
CASSFPYGTGELFF
TGTGCCAGCAGCTTTCCTTACGGGACCGGGGAGCTGTTTTTT
>NA|TRBJ2-5|NA|TRBV3-1/TRBV3-2
CASSQVIDGGRETQYF
TGTGCCAGCAGCCAAGTAATAGATGGAGGCCGGGAGACCCAGTACTTC
>NA|TRBJ2-5|NA|TRBV6-1
CASSTGPYQETQYF
TGTGCCAGCAGTACAGGCCCGTACCAAGAGACCCAGTACTTC
>NA|TRBJ2-2|TRBD2|TRBV7-2
CASSLSGRAAGELFF
TGTGCCAGCAGCTTGAGCGGGAGGGCCGCCGGGGAGCTGTTTTTT
>NA|TRBJ1-1|TRBD1|TRBV6-5
CASRFDRVRPEAFF
TGTGCCAGCAGGTTTGACAGGGTTAGGCCTGAAGCTTTCTTT
>once|TRBJ1-2|TRBD1|TRBV15
CATSRGQGSNYGYTF
TGTGCCACCAGCAGAGGACAGGGGTCTAACTATGGCTACACCTTC
>NA|TRBJ1-1|TRBD1|TRBV5-4
CASSSDREARAEAFF
TGTGCCAGCAGCTCTGACAGGGAGGCTAGGGCTGAAGCTTTCTTT
>NA|TRBJ2-5|NA|TRBV13
CASSLDRVTQYF
TGTGCCAGCAGCTTAGATCGCGTGACCCAGTACTTC
>NA|TRBJ2-1|NA|TRBV7-3
CASSLMAGSYNEQFF
TGTGCCAGCAGCTTAATGGCGGGGTCCTACAATGAGCAGTTCTTC
>NA|TRBJ2-1|NA|TRBV2
CASAGRGNEQFF
TGTGCCAGTGCTGGGAGAGGCAATGAGCAGTTCTTC
>NA|TRBJ2-1|NA|TRBV7-9
CASSLGALNEQFF
TGTGCCAGCAGCTTAGGGGCCCTCAATGAGCAGTTCTTC
>NA|TRBJ2-7|TRBD1|TRBV6-6
CASSSPGGTGAYEQYF
TGTGCCAGCAGTTCCCCAGGTGGGACAGGGGCCTACGAGCAGTACTTC
>NA|TRBJ1-3|NA|TRBV6-6
CASSLQGFAGNTIYF
TGTGCCAGCAGTCTCCAGGGATTCGCTGGAAACACCATATATTTT
>NA|TRBJ2-7|NA|TRBV6-2/TRBV6-3
CASSYFAGATYEQYF
TGTGCCAGCAGTTATTTCGCGGGGGCCACCTACGAGCAGTACTTC
>NA|TRBJ2-7|TRBD2|TRBV5-1
CASSLVAGAYEQYF
TGCGCCAGCAGCTTGGTAGCGGGAGCCTACGAGCAGTACTTC
>NA|TRBJ2-1|TRBD1|TRBV6-1
CASSVYGQGAKYEQFF
TGTGCCAGCAGTGTTTACGGACAGGGGGCGAAGTATGAGCAGTTCTTC